This T cell receptor (beta chain) was captured by sequencing in a study of T cell repertoires in cytomegalovirus infection. Study-wide background: In the study, CMV epitopes included recently identified HLA-C-restricted and well-studied HLA-B-restricted ones. From public TCR beta signatures came an indication of both CMV infection and matching HLA type. Study-wide findings and caveats: Adding up the frequency of public TCR beta families identified people who carried CMV plus the relevant HLA.

TCRdb recomputed calls from the reads with MiXCR, one row per CDR3 protein. The sample lists some 700,000 distinct CDR3 sequences, roughly 33% seen once, with over 15% in the top ten. Per germline, CDR1 MNHEY and CDR2 SVGEGT. The germline V and J ends were trimmed by 2 bases and 4 bases, with 21 bases remaining between them. CDR3 length: 17 residues. Details on this clonotype: The antigen is unknown.

This chain uses TRBV6-2 or TRBV6-3 with TRBJ2-7, with a possible D match to TRBD1 (7 bases). This sample comprised cultured PBMCs, obtained from culture after CMV antigen stimulation. This TCR derives from a human donor in good health (CMV status not recorded). Some clones in this sample may be carry-over from other donors' samples. Here the CDR3 reads CASSYGNRGGGVYEQYF. Written as DNA, the CDR3 is TGTGCCAGCAGTTACGGTAACAGGGGAGGAGGCGTATACGAGCAGTACTTC.